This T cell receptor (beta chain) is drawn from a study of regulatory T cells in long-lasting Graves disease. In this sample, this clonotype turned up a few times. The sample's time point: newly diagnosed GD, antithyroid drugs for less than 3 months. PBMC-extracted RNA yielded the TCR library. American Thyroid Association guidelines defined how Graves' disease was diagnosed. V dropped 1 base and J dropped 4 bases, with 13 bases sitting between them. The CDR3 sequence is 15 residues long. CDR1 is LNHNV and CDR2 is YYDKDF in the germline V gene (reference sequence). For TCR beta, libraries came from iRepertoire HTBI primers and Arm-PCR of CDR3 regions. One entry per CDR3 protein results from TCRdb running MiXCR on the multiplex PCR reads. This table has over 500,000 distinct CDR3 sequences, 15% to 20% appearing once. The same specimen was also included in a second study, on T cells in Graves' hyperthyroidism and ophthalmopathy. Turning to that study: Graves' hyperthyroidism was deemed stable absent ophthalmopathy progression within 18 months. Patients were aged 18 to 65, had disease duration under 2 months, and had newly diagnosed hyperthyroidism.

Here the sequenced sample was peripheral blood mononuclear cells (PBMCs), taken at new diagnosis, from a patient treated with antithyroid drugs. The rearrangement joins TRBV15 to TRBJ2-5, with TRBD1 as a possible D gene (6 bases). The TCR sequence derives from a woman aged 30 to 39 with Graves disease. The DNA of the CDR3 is TGTGCCACCAGCAGAGGGCAGGGGCAGGTAGAGACCCAGTACTTC. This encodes CATSRGQGQVETQYF.